These 20 T cell receptor beta chains came from one sample sequenced in a study of immune heterogeneity within non-small cell lung tumors. Samples each supplied around 580 ng of bulk tumor genomic DNA as template. Surgeons took several biopsies per primary tumor, spaced far apart, during surgery. The cohort was untreated, with newly diagnosed non-small cell lung cancer undergoing curative surgery. Multiplex PCR employing 32 V and 13 J primers generated amplicons of the TCR beta CDR3. TCRdb reanalysed the multiplex PCR reads using MiXCR and keeps one entry per CDR3 protein. The sample consists of approximately 31,000 distinct CDR3 sequences, 25% to 30% of them appearing once. Sequencing was performed on lung tumor tissue. Receptors were obtained from a middle-aged man with non-small cell lung cancer.

This clonotype has at least ten counts. V and J are TRBV28 and TRBJ2-7; no firm D call. Germline V gene sequence: CDR1 MDHEN, CDR2 SYDVKM. The CDR3 extends over 12 amino acids. The V end lost 0 bases, the J end lost 7 bases, and 7 bases lay between the germline ends. The DNA of the CDR3 is TGTGCCAGCAGTTTATGGAGTGAGGAGCAGTACTTC. Residues: CASSLWSEEQYF.

The chain couples TRBV7-2 to TRBJ2-2; 12 bases are shared with TRBD2. The CDR3 totals 15 residues. Germline V gene sequence: CDR1 SGHTA, CDR2 FQGNSA. V gave up 6 bases and J gave up 5 bases; unmatched junction bases: 4. Here the CDR3 reads CASRLAGGRTGELFF. The CDR3 DNA reads as TGTGCCAGCAGACTAGCGGGAGGTCGTACCGGGGAGCTGTTTTTT.

This clonotype was detected many times. The chain combines TRBV25-1 with TRBJ2-7, with D possibly matching TRBD1 (6 bases). The V and J ends lost 4 bases and 1 base respectively, with 8 bases between them. The germline CDR1 and CDR2 sequences are MGHDK and SYGVNS. The CDR3 loop spans 13 amino acids. CDR3 sequence reads: CASSAGESYEQYF. DNA for the CDR3: TGTGCCAGCAGTGCAGGGGAATCCTACGAGCAGTACTTC.

There are many counts of this clonotype. The chain recombines TRBV9 with TRBJ2-7, with D perhaps given as TRBD1 or TRBD2 (6 bases each). CDR3 length equals 15 residues. V lost 3 bases and J 1 base, leaving 14 bases between the germline ends. CDR1 is SGDLS and CDR2 is YYNGEE in the germline V gene. The CDR3 DNA follows: TGTGCCAGCAGCGAGGGGGGTAGGCGTTCCTACGAGCAGTACTTC. It codes for CASSEGGRRSYEQYF.

In the case of this clonotype: A read error may be the cause here, since a much bigger clone is one base away. This CDR3 is missing its conserved last phenylalanine or tryptophan, likely due to a read error. The chain couples TRBV20-1 to TRBJ2-7; TRBD2 matches at 8 bases. CDR1 DFQATT and CDR2 SNEGSKA come from the germline V gene (reference sequence). V shed 6 bases, J shed 2 bases, and the junction held 6 bases outside the gene matches. The CDR3 spans 13 residues. CDR3 DNA sequence: TGCAGTGCCAGTCAGGGACTAGCCTACGAGCAGTACATC. This translates into CSASQGLAYEQYI.

This clonotype was detected a few times. In nucleotides, the CDR3 is TGTGCCAGCAGCTTAGGGACAGGGAGGACTGAAGCTTTCTTT. This codes for CASSLGTGRTEAFF. The V and J genes are TRBV7-9 and TRBJ1-1; TRBD1 matches at 8 bases. The germline CDR1 and CDR2 sequences are SEHNR and FQNEAQ (reference sequence). CDR3 size: 14 residues. After removal of 1 base from V and 5 bases from J, the junction contained 3 bases not matched to a gene.

This chain connects TRBV30 to TRBJ2-3, with 10 bases matching TRBD2. Germline values: CDR1 GTSNPN, CDR2 SVGIG (reference sequence). The V segment lost 3 bases and the J segment 2 bases; nucleotides outside the gene matches: 2. CDR3 length: 14 amino acids. In nucleotides, the CDR3 is TGTGCCTGGAGACTAGCGGGATCCACAGATACGCAGTATTTT. It is translated as CAWRLAGSTDTQYF.

This clonotype has a handful of counts. This chain joins TRBV7-8 and TRBJ1-2, with D tentatively TRBD1 (6 bases). The V end lost 1 base, the J end lost 5 bases, and 14 bases lay between the germline ends. CDR1 is SGHVS and CDR2 is FQNEAQ in the germline V gene. The CDR3 length is 15 residues. CDR3 coding DNA: TGTGCCAGCAGCTTAGTCCCAGGGGCTGGGTATGGCTACACCTTC. This encodes CASSLVPGAGYGYTF.

This clonotype has a handful of counts. The chain couples TRBV30 to TRBJ1-1; D remains ambiguous. The CDR3 consists of 15 residues. Germline CDR1 is GTSNPN and CDR2 is SVGIG (reference sequence). Trimming shortened V by 3 bases and J by 3 bases, and 17 bases separated the two germline ends. The chain's CDR3 is CAWRSQSSWYTEAFF. Here the CDR3 DNA reads TGTGCCTGGAGGTCCCAGTCCTCATGGTACACTGAAGCTTTCTTT.

Of note for this clonotype: Germline is not matched at one junction end, which may reflect a read error. This chain joins TRBV19 and TRBJ1-1; 7 nucleotides align to TRBD1. This CDR3 has 13 amino acids. The germline CDR1 and CDR2 sequences are LNHDA and SQIVND (reference sequence). The DNA of the CDR3 is TGTGCCAGTGGAACGACAGGGAACACTGAAGCTTCCTTT. This sequence encodes CASGTTGNTEASF.

Concerning this clonotype itself: A much larger clone is a single base away; this may be a read error. This rearrangement joins TRBV20-1 to TRBJ2-2, with 8 bases identical to TRBD2. From germline, CDR1 is DFQATT and CDR2 SNEGSKA (reference sequence). This CDR3 has 13 residues. The CDR3, as DNA: TGCAGTGCTGAGCGGGAGTACACCGGGCAGCTGTTTTTT. It translates to CSAEREYTGQLFF.

This clonotype came up many times. The CDR3 DNA follows: TGTGCCACGGGGACTAGCGGATACAATGAGCAGTTCTTC. Amino acid sequence: CATGTSGYNEQFF. J is TRBJ2-1 and V is TRBV15, with 11 nucleotides matching TRBD2. The CDR3 is 13 amino acids. V lost 9 bases to trimming and J lost 4 bases; unmatched junction nucleotides: 2. Germline CDR1 LNHNV, CDR2 YYDKDF (reference sequence).

Ten or more counts support this clonotype. The V gene is TRBV10-3, the J gene TRBJ2-7, with a possible D match to TRBD1 (5 bases). The germline gives CDR1 ENHRY, CDR2 SYGVKD. This CDR3 has 14 residues. Trimming removed 1 base from V and 5 bases from J, with 12 bases in between. Here the CDR3 reads CAISELQGGHEQYF. CDR3 in DNA: TGTGCCATCAGTGAGTTGCAGGGCGGTCACGAGCAGTACTTC.

This clonotype was detected ten times or more. This chain joins TRBV7-8 and TRBJ2-7, with D maybe TRBD2 (5 bases). Trimming took off 5 bases at V and 3 bases at J, with 23 bases between the two ends. Germline loops: CDR1 SGHVS, CDR2 FQNEAQ. This CDR3 region has 17 residues. CDR3 loop: CASSKTAGGWANYEQYF. Written as DNA, the CDR3 is TGTGCCAGCAGCAAAACCGCCGGCGGGTGGGCCAACTACGAGCAGTACTTC. Drawing the rest from reference TRBV7-8 and TRBJ2-7, the complete variable domain is GAGVSQSPRYKVAKRGQDVALRCDPISGHVSLFWYQQALGQGPEFLTYFQNEAQLDKSGLPSDRFFAERPEGSVSTLKIQRTQQEDSAVYLCASSKTAGGWANYEQYFGPGTRLTVT.

This clonotype occurred many times. CDR3 amino acids: CASSVEPVSGNTIYF. CDR3 DNA: TGTGCCAGCAGCGTGGAACCTGTCTCTGGAAACACCATATATTTT. The chain is built from TRBV9 and TRBJ1-3; D remains ambiguous. CDR1 is SGDLS, CDR2 YYNGEE, per germline. This CDR3 contains 15 residues. V was pared by 2 bases and J by 0 bases, with 9 bases between. Using reference TRBV9 and TRBJ1-3 for the parts outside the CDR3, the full variable domain is DSGVTQTPKHLITATGQRVTLRCSPRSGDLSVYWYQQSLDQGLQFLIQYYNGEERAKGNILERFSAQQFPDLHSELNLSSLELGDSALYFCASSVEPVSGNTIYFGEGSWLTVV.

The rearrangement links TRBV6-4 to TRBJ1-1; 8 bases are shared with TRBD1. Per the germline V gene, CDR1 is MRHNA and CDR2 is SNTAGT. With 10 bases clipped from V and 5 bases from J, the junction kept 3 bases outside the gene matches. The CDR3 is made up of 11 amino acids. CDR3 DNA sequence: TGTGCCACCGACAGGGGTACTGAAGCTTTCTTT. Residues: CATDRGTEAFF.

In regard to this clonotype: Mismatch with germline at one junction end may stem from a read error. The V gene is TRBV6-1, the J gene TRBJ2-2; 8 bases fit TRBD1. The V gene's germline CDR1 is MNHNS and CDR2 SASEGT. The CDR3 is made up of 14 amino acids. The DNA for the CDR3 is TGTGCCAGCAGTCCTACAGGGGGAACCGGGGAGCTGTCTTTT. Translated: CASSPTGGTGELSF.

This clonotype has only a few counts. V is TRBV7-6 and J is TRBJ1-1; D perhaps matches TRBD1 (6 bases). The germline V gene has CDR1 SGHVS and CDR2 FNYEAQ. Trimming cost V 5 bases and J 1 base, with 14 bases left between them. This CDR3 has 15 amino acids. Written as DNA, the CDR3 is TGTGCCAGCAGCCCACTCCCGACAGGGAACACTGAAGCTTTCTTT. Protein sequence: CASSPLPTGNTEAFF.

The chain recombines TRBV7-9 with TRBJ1-2, with D possibly TRBD1 on 5 matching bases. The CDR3 runs 15 residues. Germline V gene sequence: CDR1 SEHNR, CDR2 FQNEAQ (reference sequence). Trimming took 4 bases from V and 3 from J, leaving 15 bases between them. CDR3 loop: CASSSVGGKHYGYTF. The DNA for the CDR3 is TGTGCCAGCAGCTCGGTGGGGGGGAAACACTATGGCTACACCTTC. Filled out from reference TRBV7-9 and TRBJ1-2, the complete variable domain reads DTGVSQNPRHKITKRGQNVTFRCDPISEHNRLYWYRQTLGQGPEFLTYFQNEAQLEKSRLLSDRFSAERPKGSFSTLEIQRTEQGDSAMYLCASSSVGGKHYGYTFGSGTRLTVV.

This clonotype appeared many times. The J gene is TRBJ1-5, the V gene TRBV6-1; the match to TRBD1 covers 7 bases. The ends lost 6 bases at V and 6 bases at J; junction bases unmatched: 8. The CDR3 loop spans 14 amino acids. Germline-derived CDR1 and CDR2 are MNHNS and SASEGT. This chain's CDR3 is CASRPTGAGQPQHF. In nucleotides, the CDR3 is TGTGCCAGCAGGCCTACAGGGGCAGGTCAGCCCCAGCATTTT.